This T cell receptor beta chain was retrieved from a study of cytomegalovirus exposure and HLA in healthy donors. Study-level points and caveats: Links to common viral pathogens appeared, in a later analysis, for several of the most significant clusters. Prior analysis indicated that the majority of TCR beta V segments exhibited productivity approximately 90% or approximately 30% of the time.

Germline V gene lookup returns CDR1 LGHNA and CDR2 YSLEER. V dropped 1 base and J dropped 0 bases, with 15 bases sitting between them. This CDR3 is 17 amino acids long. 13 Jbeta primers and 60 Vbeta primers were used for the PCR. The method was immunoSEQ multiplex PCR; TCRdb's version includes in-frame clones alone and lacks a portion of them. The sample yields some 55,000 clones, about four fifths seen once. A remark on this clone: What it binds is not known.

Source material: PBMCs. The sequence derives from a man between 35 and 55 years old in good health and CMV-seronegative. This chain uses TRBV4-3 with TRBJ1-2; D remains ambiguous. CDR3 region: CASSQVAVRIANYGYTF. The CDR3 DNA reads TGCGCCAGCAGCCAAGTTGCGGTGAGAATCGCTAACTATGGCTACACCTTC.